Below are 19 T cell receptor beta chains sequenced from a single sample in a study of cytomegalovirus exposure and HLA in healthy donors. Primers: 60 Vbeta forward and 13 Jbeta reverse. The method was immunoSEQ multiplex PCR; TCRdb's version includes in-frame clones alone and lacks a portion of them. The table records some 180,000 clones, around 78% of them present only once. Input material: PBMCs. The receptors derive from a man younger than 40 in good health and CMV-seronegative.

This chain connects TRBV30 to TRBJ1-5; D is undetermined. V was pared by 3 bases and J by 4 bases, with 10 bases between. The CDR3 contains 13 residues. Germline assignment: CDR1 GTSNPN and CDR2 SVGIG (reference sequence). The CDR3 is CAWSLHENQPQHF. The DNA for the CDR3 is TGTGCCTGGAGCTTACATGAAAATCAGCCCCAGCATTTT.

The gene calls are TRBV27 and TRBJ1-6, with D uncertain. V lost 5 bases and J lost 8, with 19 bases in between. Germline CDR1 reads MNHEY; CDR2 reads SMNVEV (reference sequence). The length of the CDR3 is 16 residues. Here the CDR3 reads CASSVLGGMDDSPLHF. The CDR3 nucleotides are TGTGCCAGCAGTGTCCTCGGAGGGATGGATGATTCACCCCTCCACTTT.

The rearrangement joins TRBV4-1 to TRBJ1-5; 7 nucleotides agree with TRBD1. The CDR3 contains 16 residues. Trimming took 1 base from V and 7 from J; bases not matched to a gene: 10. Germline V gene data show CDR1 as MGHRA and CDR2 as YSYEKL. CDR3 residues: CASSQADRMRGQPQHF. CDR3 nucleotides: TGCGCCAGCAGCCAAGCGGACAGGATGAGGGGGCAGCCCCAGCATTTT.

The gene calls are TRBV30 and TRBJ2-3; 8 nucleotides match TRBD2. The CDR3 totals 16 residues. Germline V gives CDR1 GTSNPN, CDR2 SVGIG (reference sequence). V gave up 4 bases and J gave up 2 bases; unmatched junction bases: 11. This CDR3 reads CAWTNRGGGHTDTQYF. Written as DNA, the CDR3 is TGTGCCTGGACCAACCGGGGGGGAGGCCACACAGATACGCAGTATTTT.

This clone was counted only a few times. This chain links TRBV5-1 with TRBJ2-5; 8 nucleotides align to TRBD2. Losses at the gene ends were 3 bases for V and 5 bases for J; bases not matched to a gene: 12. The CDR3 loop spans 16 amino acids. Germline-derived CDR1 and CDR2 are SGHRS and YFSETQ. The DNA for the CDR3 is TGCGCCAGCAGCTCCATCCCGGTAGCGGGATCTGAGACCCAGTACTTC. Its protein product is CASSSIPVAGSETQYF.

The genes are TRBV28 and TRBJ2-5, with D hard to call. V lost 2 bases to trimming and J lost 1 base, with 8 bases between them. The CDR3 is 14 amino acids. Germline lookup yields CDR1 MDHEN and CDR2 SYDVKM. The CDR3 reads CASSLESFQETQYF. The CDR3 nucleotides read TGTGCCAGCAGTTTAGAAAGCTTCCAAGAGACCCAGTACTTC.

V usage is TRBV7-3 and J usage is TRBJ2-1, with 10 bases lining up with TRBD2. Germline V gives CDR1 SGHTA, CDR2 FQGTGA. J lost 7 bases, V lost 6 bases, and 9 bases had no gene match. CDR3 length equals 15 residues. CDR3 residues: CASSTRTSGVNEQFF. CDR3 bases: TGTGCCAGCAGTACACGGACTAGCGGTGTTAATGAGCAGTTCTTC. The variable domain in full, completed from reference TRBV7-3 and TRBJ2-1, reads GAGVSQTPSNKVTEKGKYVELRCDPISGHTALYWYRQSLGQGPEFLIYFQGTGAADDSGLPNDRFFAVRPEGSVSTLKIQRTERGDSAVYLCASSTRTSGVNEQFFGPGTRLTVL.

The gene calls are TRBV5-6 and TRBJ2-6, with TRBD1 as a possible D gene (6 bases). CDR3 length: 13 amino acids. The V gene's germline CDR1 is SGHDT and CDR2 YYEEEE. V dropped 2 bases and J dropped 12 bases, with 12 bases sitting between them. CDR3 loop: CASSLGTRLVLTF. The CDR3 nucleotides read TGTGCCAGCAGCTTAGGGACACGGCTCGTCCTGACTTTC.

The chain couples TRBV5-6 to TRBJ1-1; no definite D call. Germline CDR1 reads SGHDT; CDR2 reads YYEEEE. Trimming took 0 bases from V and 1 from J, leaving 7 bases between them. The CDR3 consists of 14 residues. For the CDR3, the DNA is TGTGCCAGCAGCTTGGTGCAGCGGAACACTGAAGCTTTCTTT. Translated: CASSLVQRNTEAFF.

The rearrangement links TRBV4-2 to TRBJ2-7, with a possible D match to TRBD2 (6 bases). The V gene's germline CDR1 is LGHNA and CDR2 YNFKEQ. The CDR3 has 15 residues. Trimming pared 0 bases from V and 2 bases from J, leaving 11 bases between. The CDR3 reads CASSQEVGGPYEQYF. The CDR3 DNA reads TGTGCCAGCAGCCAAGAGGTAGGAGGGCCCTACGAGCAGTACTTC.

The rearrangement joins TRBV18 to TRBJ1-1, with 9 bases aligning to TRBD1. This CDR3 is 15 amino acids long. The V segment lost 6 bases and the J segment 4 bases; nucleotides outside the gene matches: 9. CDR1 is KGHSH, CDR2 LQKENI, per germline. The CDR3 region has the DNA TGTGCCAGCTCCATGAAAGGACAGGGGACCACTGAAGCTTTCTTT. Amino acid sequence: CASSMKGQGTTEAFF.

The CDR3 DNA follows: TGTGCCAGCAGGGCTTGGCCTAGCGGGGAGAACACCGGGGAGCTGTTTTTT. Encoded protein: CASRAWPSGENTGELFF. The chain combines TRBV28 with TRBJ2-2, with 9 bases fitting TRBD2. The CDR3 totals 17 residues. The J segment lost 1 base and the V segment lost 6 bases, leaving 9 bases of the junction unmatched. Germline CDR1 MDHEN, CDR2 SYDVKM.

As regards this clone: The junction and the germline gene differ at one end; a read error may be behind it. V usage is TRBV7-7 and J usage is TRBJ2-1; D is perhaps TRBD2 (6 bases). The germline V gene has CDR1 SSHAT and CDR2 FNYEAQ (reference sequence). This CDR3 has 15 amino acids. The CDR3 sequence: CASSPTWDWTSEQFF. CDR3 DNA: TGTGCTAGCAGCCCCACGTGGGACTGGACCTCGGAGCAGTTCTTC.

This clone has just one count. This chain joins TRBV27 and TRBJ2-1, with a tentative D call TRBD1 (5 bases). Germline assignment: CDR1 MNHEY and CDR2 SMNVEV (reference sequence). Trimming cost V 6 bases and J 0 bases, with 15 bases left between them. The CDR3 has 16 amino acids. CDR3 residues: CASRQGTLSSYNEQFF. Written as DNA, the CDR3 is TGTGCCAGCAGGCAGGGTACCTTAAGCTCCTACAATGAGCAGTTCTTC.

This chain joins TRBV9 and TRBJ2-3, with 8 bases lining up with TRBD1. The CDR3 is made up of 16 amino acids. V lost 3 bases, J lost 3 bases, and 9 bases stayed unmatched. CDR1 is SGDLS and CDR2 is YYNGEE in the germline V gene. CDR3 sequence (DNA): TGTGCCAGCAGCGCAACCCTGGACAGGGTAACAGATACGCAGTATTTT. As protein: CASSATLDRVTDTQYF.

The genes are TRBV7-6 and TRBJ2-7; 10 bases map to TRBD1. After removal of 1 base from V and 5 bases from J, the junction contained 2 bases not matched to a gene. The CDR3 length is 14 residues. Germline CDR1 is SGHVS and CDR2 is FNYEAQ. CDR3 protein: CASSLVGTGDEQYF. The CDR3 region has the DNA TGTGCCAGCAGCTTAGTCGGGACAGGGGACGAGCAGTACTTC.

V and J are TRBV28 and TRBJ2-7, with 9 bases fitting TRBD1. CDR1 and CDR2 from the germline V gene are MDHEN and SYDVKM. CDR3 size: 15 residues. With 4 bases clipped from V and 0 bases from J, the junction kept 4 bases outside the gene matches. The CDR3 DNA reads TGTGCCAGCAGTTCCCTGACAGGGGGCTCCTACGAGCAGTACTTC. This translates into CASSSLTGGSYEQYF.

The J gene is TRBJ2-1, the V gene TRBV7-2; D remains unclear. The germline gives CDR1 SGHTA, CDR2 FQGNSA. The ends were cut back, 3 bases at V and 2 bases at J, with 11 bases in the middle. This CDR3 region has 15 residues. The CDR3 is CASSFLANPYNEQFF. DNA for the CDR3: TGTGCCAGCAGCTTTCTGGCCAATCCCTACAATGAGCAGTTCTTC.

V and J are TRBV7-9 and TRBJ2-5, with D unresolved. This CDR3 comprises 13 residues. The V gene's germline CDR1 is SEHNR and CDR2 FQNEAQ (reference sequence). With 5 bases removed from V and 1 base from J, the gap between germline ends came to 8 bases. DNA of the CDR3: TGTGCCAGCAGCCCGCTACTCCAAGAGACCCAGTACTTC. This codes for CASSPLLQETQYF.